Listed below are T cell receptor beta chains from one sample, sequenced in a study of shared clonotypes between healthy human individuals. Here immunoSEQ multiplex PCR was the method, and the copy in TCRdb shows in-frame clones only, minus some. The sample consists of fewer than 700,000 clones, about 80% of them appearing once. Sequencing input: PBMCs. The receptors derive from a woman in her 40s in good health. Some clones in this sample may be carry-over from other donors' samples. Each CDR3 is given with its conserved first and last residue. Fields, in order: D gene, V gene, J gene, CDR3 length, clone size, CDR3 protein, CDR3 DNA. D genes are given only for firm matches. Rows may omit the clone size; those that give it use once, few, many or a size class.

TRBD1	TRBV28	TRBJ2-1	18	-	CASSQYSPIDRGYNEQFF	TGTGCCAGCAGCCAATATAGCCCGATCGACAGGGGTTACAATGAGCAGTTCTTC
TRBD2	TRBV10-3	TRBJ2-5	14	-	CAISAPGREETQYF	TGTGCCATCAGTGCCCCCGGGAGGGAAGAGACCCAGTACTTC
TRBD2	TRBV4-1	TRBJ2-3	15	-	CASSQAPAGTDTQYF	TGCGCCAGCAGCCAAGCCCCAGCGGGAACAGATACGCAGTATTTT
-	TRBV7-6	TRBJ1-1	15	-	CASSSLGGGNTEAFF	TGTGCCAGCAGTTCCCTGGGTGGGGGTAACACCGAAGCTTTCTTT
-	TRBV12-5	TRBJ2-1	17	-	CASGLSIGTSVYNEQFF	TGTGCTAGTGGTTTGTCCATCGGGACATCGGTTTACAATGAGCAGTTCTTC
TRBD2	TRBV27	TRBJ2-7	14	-	CASSFEREANEQYF	TGTGCCAGCAGTTTCGAGCGGGAGGCCAACGAGCAGTACTTC
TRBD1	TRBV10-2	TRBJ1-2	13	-	CASSPGTGQGYTF	TGCGCCAGCAGTCCCGGGACAGGCCAAGGCTACACCTTC
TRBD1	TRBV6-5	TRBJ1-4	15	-	CASSTGQGAAEKLFF	TGTGCCAGCAGTACAGGACAGGGGGCGGCTGAAAAACTGTTTTTT
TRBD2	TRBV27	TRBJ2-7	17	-	CASQAVAGDPGLVEQYF	TGTGCCAGCCAAGCAGTAGCGGGAGACCCCGGGTTGGTCGAGCAGTACTTC
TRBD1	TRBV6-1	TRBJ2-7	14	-	CASSSGTGIFEQYF	TGTGCCAGCAGCTCCGGGACAGGGATTTTCGAGCAGTACTTC
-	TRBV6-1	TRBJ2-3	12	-	CASSPYTDTQYF	TGTGCCAGCAGTCCCTACACAGATACGCAGTATTTT
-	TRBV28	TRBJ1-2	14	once	CASSATPLTTLPTF	TGTGCCAGCAGCGCGACTCCACTTACGACACTTCCCACCTTC
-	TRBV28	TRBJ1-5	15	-	CASSPSWLTGQPQHF	TGTGCCAGCAGCCCCAGCTGGCTAACGGGTCAGCCCCAGCATTTT
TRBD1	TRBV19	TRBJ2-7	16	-	CASSARGQGASYEQYF	TGTGCCAGTAGTGCCCGGGGACAGGGGGCATCCTACGAGCAGTACTTC
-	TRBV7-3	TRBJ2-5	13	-	CATTPGYQETQYF	TGTGCCACCACCCCGGGGTACCAAGAGACCCAGTACTTC
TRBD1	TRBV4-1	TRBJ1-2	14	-	CASSQEWTGYGYTF	TGTGCCAGCAGCCAAGAGTGGACAGGCTATGGCTACACCTTC
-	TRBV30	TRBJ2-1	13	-	CAWSSGVDNEQFF	TGTGCCTGGAGTTCGGGAGTGGACAATGAGCAGTTCTTC
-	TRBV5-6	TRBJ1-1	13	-	CASIHLGVPEAFF	TGTGCCAGCATCCACCTCGGTGTCCCTGAAGCTTTCTTT
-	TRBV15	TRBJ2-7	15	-	CATSRVDISSYEQYF	TGTGCCACCAGCAGAGTGGACATAAGCTCCTACGAGCAGTACTTC
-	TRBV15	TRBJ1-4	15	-	CATSRVAEPNEKLFF	TGTGCCACCAGCAGAGTTGCTGAACCTAATGAAAAACTGTTTTTT
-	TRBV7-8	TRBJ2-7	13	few	CASSPPLSREQYF	TGTGCCAGCAGTCCACCACTTTCTCGGGAGCAGTACTTC
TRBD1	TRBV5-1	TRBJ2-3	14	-	CASSLEPRGDTQYF	TGCGCCAGCAGCTTGGAGCCCAGGGGGGATACGCAGTATTTT
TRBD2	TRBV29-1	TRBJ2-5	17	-	CSVVPRRGLAGEETQYF	TGCAGCGTTGTGCCCCGGCGGGGACTAGCGGGAGAAGAGACCCAGTACTTC
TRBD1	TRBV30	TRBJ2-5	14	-	CAWRLAGGQETQYF	TGTGCCTGGAGGCTTGCAGGGGGCCAAGAGACCCAGTACTTC
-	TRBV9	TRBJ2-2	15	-	CASSVGAPGAGELFF	TGTGCCAGCAGCGTTGGAGCGCCAGGGGCCGGGGAGCTGTTTTTT
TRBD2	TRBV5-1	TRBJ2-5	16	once	CASSLESGGWQETQYF	TGCGCCAGCAGCTTGGAGAGCGGGGGCTGGCAAGAGACCCAGTACTTC
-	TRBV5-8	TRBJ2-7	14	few	CASSLRGVSYEQYF	TGTGCCAGCAGCTTACGCGGGGTTTCCTACGAGCAGTACTTC
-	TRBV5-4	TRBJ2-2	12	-	CATQADTGELFF	TGTGCCACCCAAGCGGACACCGGGGAGCTGTTTTTT
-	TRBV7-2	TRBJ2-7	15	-	CASSLDISGIYEQYF	TGTGCCAGCAGCTTAGACATCTCCGGCATATACGAGCAGTACTTC
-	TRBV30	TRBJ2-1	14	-	CASRNSRSYNEQFF	TGTGCCTCACGGAACTCCCGCTCCTACAATGAGCAGTTCTTC
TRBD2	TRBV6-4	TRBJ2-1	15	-	CASSRAGGVENEQFF	TGTGCCAGCAGTCGAGCGGGAGGAGTAGAGAATGAGCAGTTCTTC
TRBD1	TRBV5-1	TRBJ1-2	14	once	CASSFDRANYGYTF	TGCGCCAGCAGCTTTGACAGGGCTAACTATGGCTACACCTTC
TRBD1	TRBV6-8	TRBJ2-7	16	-	CASSSTGTGFSYEQYF	TGTGCCAGCAGTTCGACCGGGACAGGGTTTTCCTACGAGCAGTACTTC
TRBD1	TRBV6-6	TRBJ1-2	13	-	CASSYQRQGGYTF	TGTGCCAGCAGTTACCAAAGACAGGGCGGCTACACCTTC
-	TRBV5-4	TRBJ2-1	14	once	CASSGGVSFGEQFF	TGTGCCAGCTCCGGGGGTGTGAGTTTCGGTGAGCAGTTCTTC
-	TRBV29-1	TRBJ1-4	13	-	CSGRDGLNEKLLF	TGCAGCGGGAGGGACGGACTTAATGAAAAACTGCTTTTT
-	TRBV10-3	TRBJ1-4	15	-	CAIRAGAKTYEKLFF	TGTGCCATCAGGGCGGGGGCCAAGACCTATGAAAAACTGTTTTTT
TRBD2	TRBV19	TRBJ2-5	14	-	CASSTPGLQETQYF	TGTGCCAGTAGTACACCGGGACTACAAGAGACCCAGTACTTC
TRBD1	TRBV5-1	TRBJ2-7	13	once	CASSPQGAYEQYF	TGCGCCAGCAGCCCACAGGGGGCCTACGAGCAGTACTTC
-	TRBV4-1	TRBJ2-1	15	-	CASSQERASYNEQFF	TGCGCCAGCAGCCAGGAGCGGGCCTCCTACAATGAGCAGTTCTTC
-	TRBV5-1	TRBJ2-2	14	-	CASSLASAAGELFF	TGCGCCAGCAGCTTGGCCTCGGCCGCCGGGGAGCTGTTTTTT
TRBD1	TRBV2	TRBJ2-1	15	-	CASSSGTGVYNEQFF	TGTGCCAGCTCCTCCGGGACAGGAGTTTACAATGAGCAGTTCTTC
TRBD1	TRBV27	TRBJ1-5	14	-	CASSTQGEDQPQHF	TGTGCCAGCAGTACACAGGGGGAAGATCAGCCCCAGCATTTT
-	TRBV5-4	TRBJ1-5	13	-	CASSFDRNQPQHF	TGTGCCAGCAGCTTTGACAGAAATCAGCCCCAGCATTTT
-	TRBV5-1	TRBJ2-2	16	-	CASSLLGGSSTGELFF	TGCGCCAGCAGCTTGTTGGGTGGATCTAGCACCGGGGAGCTGTTTTTT
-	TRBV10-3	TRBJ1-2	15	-	CAISGGQRRDYGYTF	TGTGCCATCAGTGGGGGGCAGCGCCGCGACTATGGCTACACCTTC
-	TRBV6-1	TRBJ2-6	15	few	CASSERDSGANVLTF	TGTGCCAGCAGTGAGCGGGACTCTGGGGCCAACGTCCTGACTTTC
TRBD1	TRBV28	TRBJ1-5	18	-	CASSLGGDSGHSNQPQHF	TGTGCCAGCAGCCTTGGGGGGGACAGTGGACATAGCAATCAGCCCCAGCATTTT
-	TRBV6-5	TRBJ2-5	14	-	CASSYSASMETQYF	TGTGCCAGCAGTTACTCGGCTAGCATGGAGACCCAGTACTTC
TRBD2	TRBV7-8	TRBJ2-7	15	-	CASSPTQRESHEQYF	TGTGCCAGCAGCCCTACCCAGCGGGAGTCCCACGAGCAGTACTTC
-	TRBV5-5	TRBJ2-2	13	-	CASSFKSTGELFF	TGTGCCAGCAGCTTTAAAAGCACCGGGGAGCTGTTTTTT
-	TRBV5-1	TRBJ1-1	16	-	CASSPPRGGDGTEAFF	TGCGCCAGCAGCCCCCCCCGGGGAGGGGACGGCACTGAAGCTTTCTTT
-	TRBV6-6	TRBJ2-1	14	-	CATSQGTAWVEQFF	TGTGCCACCAGTCAAGGGACCGCCTGGGTTGAGCAGTTCTTC